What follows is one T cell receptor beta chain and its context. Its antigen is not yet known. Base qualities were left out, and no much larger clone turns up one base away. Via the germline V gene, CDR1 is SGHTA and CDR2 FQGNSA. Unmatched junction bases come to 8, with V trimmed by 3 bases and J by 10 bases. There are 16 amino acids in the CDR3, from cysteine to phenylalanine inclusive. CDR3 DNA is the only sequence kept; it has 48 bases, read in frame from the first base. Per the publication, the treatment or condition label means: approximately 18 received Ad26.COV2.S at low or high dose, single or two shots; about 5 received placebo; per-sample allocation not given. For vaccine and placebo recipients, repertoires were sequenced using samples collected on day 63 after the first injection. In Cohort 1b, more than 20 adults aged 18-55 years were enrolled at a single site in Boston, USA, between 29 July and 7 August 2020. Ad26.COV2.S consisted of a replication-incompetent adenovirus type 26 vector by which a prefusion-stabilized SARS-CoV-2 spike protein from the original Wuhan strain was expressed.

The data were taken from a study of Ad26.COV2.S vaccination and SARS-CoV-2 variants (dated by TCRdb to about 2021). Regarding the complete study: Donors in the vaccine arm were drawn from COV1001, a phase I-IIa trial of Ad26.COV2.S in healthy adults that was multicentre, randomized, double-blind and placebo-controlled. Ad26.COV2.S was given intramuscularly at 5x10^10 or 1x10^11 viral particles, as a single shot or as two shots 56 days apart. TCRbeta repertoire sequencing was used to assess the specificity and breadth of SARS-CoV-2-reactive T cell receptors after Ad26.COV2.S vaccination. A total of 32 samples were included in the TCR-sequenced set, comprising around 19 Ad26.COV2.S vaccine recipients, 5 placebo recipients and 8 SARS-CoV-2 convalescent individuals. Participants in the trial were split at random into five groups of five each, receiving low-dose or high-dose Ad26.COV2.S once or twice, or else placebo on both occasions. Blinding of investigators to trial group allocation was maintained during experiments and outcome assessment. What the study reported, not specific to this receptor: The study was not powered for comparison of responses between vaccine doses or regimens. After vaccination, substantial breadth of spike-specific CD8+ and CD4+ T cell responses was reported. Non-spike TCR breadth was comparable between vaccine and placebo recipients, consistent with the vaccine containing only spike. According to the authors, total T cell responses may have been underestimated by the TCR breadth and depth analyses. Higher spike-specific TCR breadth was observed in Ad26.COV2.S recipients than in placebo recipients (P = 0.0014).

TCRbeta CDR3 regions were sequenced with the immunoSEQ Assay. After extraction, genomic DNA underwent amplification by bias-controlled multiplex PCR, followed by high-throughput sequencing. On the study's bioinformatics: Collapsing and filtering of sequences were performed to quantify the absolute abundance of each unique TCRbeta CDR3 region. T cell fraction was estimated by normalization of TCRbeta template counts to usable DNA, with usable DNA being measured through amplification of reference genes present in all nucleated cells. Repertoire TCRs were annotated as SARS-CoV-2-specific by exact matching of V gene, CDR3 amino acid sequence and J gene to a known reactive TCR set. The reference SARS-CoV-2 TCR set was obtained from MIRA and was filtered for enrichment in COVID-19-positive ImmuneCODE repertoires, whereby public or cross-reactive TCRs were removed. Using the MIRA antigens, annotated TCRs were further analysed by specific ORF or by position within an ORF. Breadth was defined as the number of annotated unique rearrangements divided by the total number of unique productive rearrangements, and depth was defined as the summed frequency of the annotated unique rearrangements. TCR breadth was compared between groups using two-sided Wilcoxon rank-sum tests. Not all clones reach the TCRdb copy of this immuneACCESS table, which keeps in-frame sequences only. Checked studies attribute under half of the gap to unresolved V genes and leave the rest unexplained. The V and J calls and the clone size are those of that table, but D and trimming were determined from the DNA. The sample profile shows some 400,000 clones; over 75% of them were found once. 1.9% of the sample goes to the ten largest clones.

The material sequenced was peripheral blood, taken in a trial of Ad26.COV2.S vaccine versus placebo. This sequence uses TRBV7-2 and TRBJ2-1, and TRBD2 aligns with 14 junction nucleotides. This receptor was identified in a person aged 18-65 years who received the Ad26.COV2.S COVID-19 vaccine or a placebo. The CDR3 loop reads CASSLTGLAGAGEQFF. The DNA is TGTGCCAGCAGCTTGACGGGACTAGCGGGAGCAGGGGAGCAGTTCTTC.